The entry below describes one TCR beta chain. Per the study methods: Amplification with reference gene primers provided the estimates of nucleated cell counts. The assay was immunoSEQ multiplex PCR, and TCRdb's table has in-frame clones only and misses some. The V and J calls and the clone size are those of that table, but D and trimming were determined from the DNA. The data contain 100,000 or so clones, around 92% of them singletons. The data were obtained in a study of blood T cell repertoires in COVID-19. Study background: Acute and convalescent COVID-19 specimens originated in the United States, Italy and Spain.

V shed 1 base and J 5 bases; nucleotides not matched to a gene: 5. The germline CDR1 and CDR2 sequences are KGHDR and SFDVKD. The CDR3 spans 15 residues. The source of this sequence is a man aged 45-65 years with active COVID-19. The sequencing input was peripheral blood. The chain employs TRBV24-1 and TRBJ2-7; TRBD2 matches at 9 bases. The CDR3 is CATSDFVAGVDEQYF. The DNA for the CDR3 is TGTGCCACCAGTGATTTCGTAGCGGGAGTAGACGAGCAGTACTTC.